The rows below give T cell receptor beta chains drawn from one sample of a study of T cell changes during pregnancy in multiple sclerosis. Some clones are missing from TCRdb's copy, which holds only in-frame ones; the method was immunoSEQ multiplex PCR. The sample lists approximately 110,000 clones; roughly nine tenths were seen once. This sample comprised peripheral blood, obtained after pregnancy. These receptors were obtained from a female donor with multiple sclerosis, enrolled in a pregnancy study. Each CDR3 is given with its conserved first and last residue. Fields, in order: CDR3 protein, CDR3 DNA, D gene, J gene, V gene, clone size. D genes are given only for firm matches. Some rows mark clone size as missing; the rest say once, few, many or name a class of expanded clone.

CASSTGGWTGELFF,TGTGCCAGCAGCACAGGGGGCTGGACCGGGGAGCTGTTTTTT,TRBD1,TRBJ2-2,TRBV27,NA
CAGQGLFYGYTF,TGTGCAGGACAGGGACTTTTCTATGGCTACACCTTC,TRBD1,TRBJ1-2,TRBV7-3,NA
CASSAAGGVTSGYNEQFF,TGTGCCAGCAGTGCTGCCGGAGGGGTCACTAGCGGTTACAATGAGCAGTTCTTC,TRBD2,TRBJ2-1,TRBV9,NA
CASSRLAGENEQYF,TGTGCCAGCTCACGACTAGCGGGGGAAAACGAGCAGTACTTC,TRBD2,TRBJ2-7,TRBV18,NA
CSVLGGTGEWKVPRDTEAFF,TGCAGCGTTCTAGGCGGGACAGGGGAGTGGAAGGTCCCTAGGGACACTGAAGCTTTCTTT,TRBD1,TRBJ1-1,TRBV29-1,NA
CASSPDRAREQYF,TGCGCCAGCAGCCCTGACAGGGCCCGCGAGCAGTACTTC,TRBD1,TRBJ2-7,TRBV4-1,NA
CASSVVSGGASNTGELFF,TGTGCCAGCAGCGTAGTGAGCGGGGGGGCGTCGAACACCGGGGAGCTGTTTTTT,TRBD2,TRBJ2-2,TRBV9,NA
CASSVGDGYTEAFF,TGTGCCAGCAGCGTGGGAGACGGATACACTGAAGCTTTCTTT,NA,TRBJ1-1,TRBV9,NA
CSAKSQGAFF,TGCAGTGCTAAATCGCAGGGAGCTTTCTTT,NA,TRBJ1-1,TRBV20-1,NA
CASSPTAGGAGNTEAFF,TGCGCCAGCAGCCCGACGGCGGGGGGGGCTGGGAACACTGAAGCTTTCTTT,NA,TRBJ1-1,TRBV5-1,NA
CASSPGQNYGYTF,TGTGCCAGCTCACCCGGACAGAACTATGGCTACACCTTC,NA,TRBJ1-2,TRBV18,once
CSVLVGREVFF,TGCAGCGTGCTCGTGGGTCGGGAAGTGTTTTTT,NA,TRBJ1-4,TRBV29-1,NA
CSVGSGEDNEQFF,TGCAGCGTTGGTAGCGGGGAAGACAATGAGCAGTTCTTC,TRBD2,TRBJ2-1,TRBV29-1,NA
CSADPPSIAGGQETQYF,TGCAGCGCCGATCCCCCATCAATAGCGGGGGGGCAAGAGACCCAGTACTTC,TRBD2,TRBJ2-5,TRBV29-1,NA
CASSIDRLSGGDEQYF,TGTGCCAGTAGTATAGATCGACTCAGCGGGGGCGACGAGCAGTACTTC,TRBD2,TRBJ2-7,TRBV19,NA
CASGEGMSGNEQFF,TGTGCCAGCGGCGAGGGTATGTCGGGCAATGAGCAGTTCTTC,NA,TRBJ2-1,TRBV6-5,NA
CASSASGDLPGYEQYF,TGTGCCAGCAGCGCCAGCGGGGACCTCCCGGGTTACGAGCAGTACTTC,TRBD2,TRBJ2-7,TRBV9,once
CASSLVGGNSPLHF,TGTGCCAGCAGTTTGGTCGGAGGTAATTCACCCCTCCACTTT,NA,TRBJ1-6,TRBV27,NA
CASSYNRDPKETQYF,TGTGCCAGCAGTTACAATCGGGATCCCAAAGAGACCCAGTACTTC,NA,TRBJ2-5,TRBV6-5,NA
CASSPGQGGNTGELFF,TGTGCCAGCAGCCCGGGACAGGGGGGTAACACCGGGGAGCTGTTTTTT,TRBD1,TRBJ2-2,TRBV5-4,NA